This TCR beta chain was sequenced in a study of cytomegalovirus exposure and HLA in healthy donors. Note on this clone: Antigen: not known.

The method was immunoSEQ multiplex PCR; TCRdb's version includes in-frame clones alone and lacks a portion of them. The top ten clones hold 4% to 5.5% of a sample with 90,000 to 150,000 clones, roughly nine tenths of them seen once. This CDR3 has 12 amino acids. CDR1 is SGHDT and CDR2 is YYEEEE in the germline V gene. Trimming shortened V by 4 bases and J by 3 bases, and 4 bases separated the two germline ends. Study outcomes and limitations: First-cohort TCR clusters tended to co-occur in the approximately 120 validation repertoires, a later analysis found.

V gene TRBV5-6 combines with J gene TRBJ2-2; D unresolved. The sequence was obtained from a man aged 18 to 29 in good health and CMV-seropositive. Sequences were obtained from PBMCs. CDR3 amino acids: CASSPYTGELFF. The CDR3 DNA sequence: TGTGCCAGCAGCCCTTACACCGGGGAGCTGTTTTTT.